Listed below are T cell receptor beta chains from one sample, sequenced in a study of T cells in Graves' hyperthyroidism and ophthalmopathy. TCRdb called the multiplex PCR reads again in MiXCR, with one record for every CDR3 protein. The sample holds around 700,000 distinct CDR3 sequences, about 17% seen once. Sequencing used blood. The receptors stem from a woman in her 50s with Graves' hyperthyroidism that later progressed to Graves' ophthalmopathy. CDR3s include the opening cysteine and the closing phenylalanine or tryptophan. The order of the fields is clone size, J gene, V gene, D gene, CDR3 DNA, CDR3 protein. D genes are given only for firm matches. Clone size is stated in some rows and not others, as once, few, many or a class when expanded.

few TRBJ2-1 TRBV7-3 - TGTGCCAGCAGCTCCCTGCCCGGGGGGCCCAGCTCCTACAATGAGCAGTTCTTC CASSSLPGGPSSYNEQFF
- TRBJ1-2 TRBV7-9 - TGTGCCAGCAGCTTAGAGGACCTAGCTCGCTATGGCTACACCTTC CASSLEDLARYGYTF
few TRBJ2-1 TRBV18 TRBD2 TGTGCCAGCTCACCACGGGCTAGCGGGTATGAGCAGTTCTTC CASSPRASGYEQFF
many TRBJ2-7 TRBV27 TRBD1 TGTGCCAGCAGTCACCTGGGACAGGGGGCCTACGAGCAGTACTTC CASSHLGQGAYEQYF
many TRBJ1-1 TRBV12-3/TRBV12-4 - TGTGCCAGCAGTTTAGAGGTGGCCAGGGCTATGAACACTGAAGCTTTCTTT CASSLEVARAMNTEAFF
- TRBJ1-5 TRBV20-1 - TGCAGTGCTAGAGATAGTAGAGGGACAAGCGATCAGCCCCAGCATTTT CSARDSRGTSDQPQHF
few TRBJ2-1 TRBV7-3 TRBD1 TGTGCCAGCAGCTTATTACAGGGGGGAAATGAGCAGTTCTTC CASSLLQGGNEQFF
- TRBJ1-1 TRBV18 - TGTGCCAGCTCACCAGCGGACGGCCACACTGAAGCTTTCTTT CASSPADGHTEAFF
- TRBJ1-1 TRBV7-9 TRBD1 TGTGCCAGCTTTGAGACGAATGCAGGGGGCCCCGAAGCTTTCTTT CASFETNAGGPEAFF
- TRBJ2-2 TRBV19 - TGTGCCAGTAGTATATTAAGCACCGGGGAGCTGTTTTTT CASSILSTGELFF
few TRBJ1-4 TRBV12-3/TRBV12-4 - TGTGCCAGCAGTTGCCCCTACTACAGGGACCAGAATGAAAAACTGTTTTTT CASSCPYYRDQNEKLFF
- TRBJ1-2 TRBV5-1 - TGCGCCATTCCGGGGCGTAATGGCTACACCTTC CAIPGRNGYTF
many TRBJ1-2 TRBV20-1 - TGCAGTGCTAGCGACCAGGGGCGTCACTATGGCTACACCTTC CSASDQGRHYGYTF
many TRBJ1-2 TRBV27 TRBD1 TGTGCCAGCAGTTGGACAGGGGGTACCTATGGCTACACCTTC CASSWTGGTYGYTF
few TRBJ1-1 TRBV29-1 - TGCAGCGTGGAGCGTACAGGGTCGGGAAAAGCTTTCTTT CSVERTGSGKAFF
many TRBJ2-5 TRBV11-1 TRBD2 TGTGCCAGCAGGCCTAGCGGGGGAGATCGGGAGACCCAGTACTTC CASRPSGGDRETQYF
many TRBJ2-2 TRBV3-1 - TGTGCCAGCAGCCAAGATCACACTAACACCGGGGAGCTGTTTTTT CASSQDHTNTGELFF
- TRBJ1-5 TRBV7-8 - TGTGCCAGCAGCTCCCCGGCGGGGGGTTTCAATCAGCCCCAGCATTTT CASSSPAGGFNQPQHF
many TRBJ2-1 TRBV7-9 - TGTGCCAGCAGCCACAGCGGGGAGCAGTTCTTC CASSHSGEQFF
- TRBJ1-1 TRBV19 - TGTGCCAGCGATGCAGGGGCCAACACTGAAGCTTTCTTT CASDAGANTEAFF
once TRBJ1-2 TRBV29-1 - TGCAGCGTTGTAGGCGCCAGGGAAGTTGGTGGCTACACCTTC CSVVGAREVGGYTF
- TRBJ1-2 TRBV6-1 - TGTGCCAGCACCAAACATACCGGGGACTATGGCTACACCTTC CASTKHTGDYGYTF
few TRBJ1-1 TRBV10-2 TRBD1 TGCGCCAGCAGGCTGACAGGGGTCACAATGAACACTGAAGCTTTCTTT CASRLTGVTMNTEAFF
few TRBJ2-1 TRBV5-1 - TGCGCCAGCAGCTTGGCCGGGGACACGACCTACAATGAGCAGTTCTTC CASSLAGDTTYNEQFF
- TRBJ1-2 TRBV7-2 TRBD1 TGTGCCAGCAGCGGAACCGGGACAGGGATTGGCTACACCTTC CASSGTGTGIGYTF
- TRBJ2-1 TRBV19 TRBD2 TGTGCCAGTAGTCCGACTAGCAGTCATGAGCAGTTCTTC CASSPTSSHEQFF
few TRBJ1-1 TRBV3-1 TRBD1 TGTGCCAGCAGCCAAGATCTAGCGGACAGGGATTTGAACACTGAAGCTTTCTTT CASSQDLADRDLNTEAFF
many TRBJ2-7 TRBV6-1 - TGTGCCAGCAGTTCCACGGCCGGGCCGATTGGGAGGATCGTGGTCCACGAGCAGTACTTC CASSSTAGPIGRIVVHEQYF
many TRBJ1-1 TRBV2 TRBD1 TGTGCCAGCAGAACGGACAGGGTGAACACTGAAGCTTTCTTT CASRTDRVNTEAFF
many TRBJ1-5 TRBV24-1 TRBD1 TGTGCCACCAGTGAGTCCGGGACAGCTAGCAATCAGCCCCAGCATTTT CATSESGTASNQPQHF
few TRBJ1-6 TRBV19 - TGTGCCAGTAGAGAGGGACTCCAGGGGATTCGTCTCCACTTT CASREGLQGIRLHF
- TRBJ2-3 TRBV29-1 TRBD2 TGCAGCGTCCCCCGCACAACTAGCGGACTCACAGATACGCAGTATTTT CSVPRTTSGLTDTQYF
- TRBJ1-6 TRBV6-1 - TGTGCCAGCAGTCGACCGTCGAGCTCCTATAATTCACCCCTCCACTTT CASSRPSSSYNSPLHF
few TRBJ2-7 TRBV6-1 - TGTGCCAGCAGTTTCGGACTCGGGTCTTACGAGCAGTACTTC CASSFGLGSYEQYF
many TRBJ1-1 TRBV4-1 TRBD1 TGCGCCAGCACCCCGGGACAGCTGAACACTGAAGCTTTCTTT CASTPGQLNTEAFF
few TRBJ1-5 TRBV2 - TGTGCCAGCTCTCGGGAAAGATCTAGCAATCAGCCCCAGCATTTT CASSRERSSNQPQHF
once TRBJ2-7 TRBV29-1 TRBD1 TGCAGCGCAACAGGGGGCCTGGACGAGCAGTACTTC CSATGGLDEQYF
many TRBJ1-2 TRBV11-2 - TGTGCCAGCAGCTTTGGACAACGCTATGGCTACACCTTC CASSFGQRYGYTF
- TRBJ2-3 TRBV20-1 TRBD2 TGCAGTGCTAGAGATACTAGCGGGGGGGAAATCACAGATACGCAGTATTTT CSARDTSGGEITDTQYF